This TCR beta chain was documented in a study of cytomegalovirus exposure and HLA in healthy donors. As for the study in general: Researchers previously reported finding 90 million to 120 million unique TCR beta sequences from about 179 million T cells. The Caucasian-associated ancestry cluster held about 80% of a few hundred genotyped donors.

The CDR3 has 11 amino acids. Trimming pared 0 bases from V and 12 bases from J, leaving 6 bases between. The germline gives CDR1 SGHTA, CDR2 FQGNSA. Primers for the PCR totalled 60 Vbeta and 13 Jbeta. Profiling relied on immunoSEQ multiplex PCR, and the TCRdb table lists in-frame clones only, not all of them. The sample lists 45,000 to 70,000 clones; 82% were seen once. Donors had nominal health at sampling but likely had unrecorded immune exposures. The sequence was obtained from a man in his fifties in good health and CMV-seronegative. V and J are TRBV7-2 and TRBJ2-4, with no clear D. What was sequenced was PBMCs. The DNA for the CDR3 is TGTGCCAGCAGCTTAGCTAATTCTCAGTACTTC. Translated: CASSLANSQYF.